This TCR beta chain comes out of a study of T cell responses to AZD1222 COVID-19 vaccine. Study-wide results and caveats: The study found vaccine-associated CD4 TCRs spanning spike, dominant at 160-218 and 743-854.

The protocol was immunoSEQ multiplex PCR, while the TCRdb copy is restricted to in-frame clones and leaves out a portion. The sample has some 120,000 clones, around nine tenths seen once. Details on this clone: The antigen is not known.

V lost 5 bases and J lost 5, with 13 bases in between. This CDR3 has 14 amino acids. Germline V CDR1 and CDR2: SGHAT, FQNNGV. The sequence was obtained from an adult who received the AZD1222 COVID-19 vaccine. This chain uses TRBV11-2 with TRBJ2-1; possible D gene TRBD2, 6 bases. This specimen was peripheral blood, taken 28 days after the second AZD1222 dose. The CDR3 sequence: CASSPSTRHNEQFF. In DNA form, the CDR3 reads TGTGCCAGCAGCCCCTCGACTAGACACAATGAGCAGTTCTTC.